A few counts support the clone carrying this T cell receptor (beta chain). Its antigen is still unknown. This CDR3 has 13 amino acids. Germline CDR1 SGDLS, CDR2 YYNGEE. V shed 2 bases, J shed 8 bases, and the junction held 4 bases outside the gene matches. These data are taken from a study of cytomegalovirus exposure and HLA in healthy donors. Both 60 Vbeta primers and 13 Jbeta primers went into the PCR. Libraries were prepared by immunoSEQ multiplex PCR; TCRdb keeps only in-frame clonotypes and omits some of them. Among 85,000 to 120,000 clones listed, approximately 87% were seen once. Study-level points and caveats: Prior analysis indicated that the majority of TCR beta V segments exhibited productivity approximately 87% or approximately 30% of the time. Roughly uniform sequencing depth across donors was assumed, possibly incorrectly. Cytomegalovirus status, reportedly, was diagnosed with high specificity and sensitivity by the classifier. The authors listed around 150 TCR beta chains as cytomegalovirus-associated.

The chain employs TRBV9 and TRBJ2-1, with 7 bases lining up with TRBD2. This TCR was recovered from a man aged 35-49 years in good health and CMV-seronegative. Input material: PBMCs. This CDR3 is CASSVVAGDEQFF. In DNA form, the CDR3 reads TGTGCCAGCAGCGTCGTCGCGGGGGATGAGCAGTTCTTC.